This entry lists 7 T cell receptor beta chains sequenced from one sample in a study of Ad26.COV2.S vaccination and SARS-CoV-2 variants. Produced via immunoSEQ multiplex PCR; TCRdb's table is partial and in-frame only. The sample lists 430,000 or so clones, about 91% seen once, with roughly 2.5% in the top ten. Indicated treatment: roughly 19 received Ad26.COV2.S at low or high dose, single or two shots; about 5 received placebo; per-sample allocation not given. Specimens were obtained on day 63 following the first vaccine or placebo injection. Here the sequenced sample was peripheral blood, taken in a trial of Ad26.COV2.S vaccine versus placebo. These receptors were taken from a person between 18 and 65 years old who received the Ad26.COV2.S COVID-19 vaccine or a placebo.

This chain links TRBV29-1 with TRBJ1-2; the D gene is possibly TRBD1 (6 bases). CDR1 and CDR2 from the germline V gene are SQVTM and ANQGSEA. There are 14 residues in the CDR3. V lost 3 bases and J 0 bases, leaving 11 bases between the germline ends. CDR3: CSVENRAANYGYTF. CDR3 in DNA: TGCAGCGTTGAGAACAGGGCGGCTAACTATGGCTACACCTTC.

In regard to this clone: Other nucleotide sequences in the sample specify the same CDR3. This chain uses TRBV9 with TRBJ2-2, with D unresolved. Germline lookup yields CDR1 SGDLS and CDR2 YYNGEE. CDR3 size: 14 residues. Deletions cut 4 bases from V and 2 bases from J, with 9 bases between. CDR3 loop: CASSPSPNTGELFF. CDR3 bases: TGTGCCAGCAGCCCCTCCCCTAACACCGGGGAGCTGTTTTTT.

The V gene is TRBV7-8, the J gene TRBJ1-3; TRBD1 aligns across 7 bases. CDR3 size: 16 residues. V lost 5 bases to trimming and J lost 5 bases; unmatched junction nucleotides: 12. Germline CDR1 reads SGHVS; CDR2 reads FQNEAQ. CDR3 amino acids: CASSLYLQGSRNTIYF. The CDR3 bases are TGTGCCAGCAGCCTCTACTTACAGGGGAGCAGAAACACCATATATTTT. Using reference TRBV7-8 and TRBJ1-3 for the parts outside the CDR3, the full variable domain is GAGVSQSPRYKVAKRGQDVALRCDPISGHVSLFWYQQALGQGPEFLTYFQNEAQLDKSGLPSDRFFAERPEGSVSTLKIQRTQQEDSAVYLCASSLYLQGSRNTIYFGEGSWLTVV.

This chain connects TRBV6-5 to TRBJ2-7; possibly TRBD2 for D (7 bases). Trimming removed 0 bases at V and 3 bases at J, with 12 bases between. This CDR3 has 15 amino acids. From germline, CDR1 is MNHEY and CDR2 SVGAGI. CDR3 nucleotide sequence: TGTGCCAGCAGTTACTCTACGGGGGGCCTCTACGAGCAGTACTTC. As protein: CASSYSTGGLYEQYF.

The chain links TRBV20-1 to TRBJ1-4; the D gene is possibly TRBD1 (6 bases). Trimming stripped 3 bases from V and 8 bases from J, with 19 bases between. This CDR3 is 15 amino acids long. Looked up from germline, CDR1 is DFQATT and CDR2 is SNEGSKA (reference sequence). CDR3 sequence reads: CSASYVRGADEKLFF. CDR3 DNA sequence: TGCAGTGCTAGTTATGTCAGGGGTGCCGACGAAAAACTGTTTTTT.

This sequence joins TRBV19 and TRBJ2-1; the D gene is possibly TRBD2 (5 bases). The CDR3 extends over 13 amino acids. Trimming left V 5 bases short and J 6 bases short, with 11 bases between. The germline V gene has CDR1 LNHDA and CDR2 SQIVND (reference sequence). The chain's CDR3 is CASSALRGNEQFF. The CDR3 DNA sequence: TGTGCCAGTAGTGCCCTACGGGGCAATGAGCAGTTCTTC.

DNA of the CDR3: TGTGCCAGCAGTTTGCCGGGTCTGTATAATTCACCCCTCCACTTT. This encodes CASSLPGLYNSPLHF. The chain couples TRBV28 to TRBJ1-6; D gene ambiguous. CDR3 length equals 15 residues. V dropped 3 bases and J dropped 4 bases, with 10 bases sitting between them. CDR1 and CDR2 (germline): MDHEN, SYDVKM.